Shown below are 26 T cell receptor beta chains from a single sample sequenced in a study of regulatory T cells in long-lasting Graves disease. Time point in this sample: newly diagnosed GD, antithyroid drugs for less than 3 months. The TCR library was prepared using RNA isolated from PBMCs. Through Arm-PCR of CDR3 regions and iRepertoire HTBI primers, TCR beta libraries were built. TCRdb re-analysed the multiplex PCR reads in MiXCR, keeping a single row per CDR3 protein. The sample consists of 250,000 to 300,000 distinct CDR3 sequences, around a sixth of them appearing once. The sample was also linked to a second study, of T cells in Graves' hyperthyroidism and ophthalmopathy.

The sample consisted of peripheral blood mononuclear cells (PBMCs), taken at new diagnosis, from a patient treated with antithyroid drugs. All receptors come from a woman aged 25 to 39 with Graves disease.

This clonotype has a count of ten or more. A junction end diverges from the germline sequence, so it may reflect a read error. This sequence joins TRBV13 and TRBJ2-1, with D unresolved. Germline V gene lookup returns CDR1 PRHDT and CDR2 FYEKMQ (reference sequence). The CDR3 is 16 residues long. Here the CDR3 reads CASSTEPESSYNEQFF. The CDR3 DNA reads TGCGCCAGCAGCACGGAGCCGGAGAGCTCCTACAATGAGCAGTTCTTC. Full variable domain (remainder filled in from reference TRBV13 and TRBJ2-1): AAGVIQSPRHLIKEKRETATLKCYPIPRHDTVYWYQQGPGQDPQFLISFYEKMQSDKGSIPDRFSAQQFSDYHSELNMSSLELGDSALYFCASSTEPESSYNEQFFGPGTRLTVL.

This chain connects TRBV12-3 or TRBV12-4 to TRBJ1-6; no clear D. This CDR3 spans 13 amino acids. Trimming shortened V by 5 bases and J by 9 bases, and 11 bases separated the two germline ends. CDR3 nucleotides: TGTGCCAGCAGTAAGGGAAGAGGTTCACCCCTCCACTTT. This gives the protein CASSKGRGSPLHF.

This clonotype has a count of ten or more. The rearrangement links TRBV12-3 or TRBV12-4 to TRBJ1-1; 7 nucleotides agree with TRBD1. CDR3 size: 14 residues. The trim removed 6 bases at V and 3 bases at J, leaving 7 bases unmatched. Here the CDR3 reads CASSLQGGYTEAFF. CDR3 bases: TGTGCCAGCAGCCTCCAGGGGGGTTACACTGAAGCTTTCTTT.

CDR3 bases: TGTGCCAGCAGCTCGCGACAGGGAATCGGTAATCAGCCCCAGCATTTT. This sequence encodes CASSSRQGIGNQPQHF. The chain combines TRBV7-6 with TRBJ1-5; 7 nucleotides line up with TRBD1. The length of the CDR3 is 16 residues. From germline, CDR1 is SGHVS and CDR2 FNYEAQ. V lost 4 bases and J lost 4; bases outside the gene matches: 10.

This clonotype has ten or more counts. The chain is built from TRBV5-1 and TRBJ2-3; D is perhaps TRBD1 (5 bases). Trimming cost V 4 bases and J 0 bases, with 9 bases left between them. This CDR3 is 14 amino acids long. The germline V gene has CDR1 SGHRS and CDR2 YFSETQ. In DNA form, the CDR3 reads TGCGCCAGCAGCCCGACAGTCAGCACAGATACGCAGTATTTT. This codes for CASSPTVSTDTQYF.

This chain joins TRBV25-1 and TRBJ2-3; TRBD1 is a possible D gene (5 bases). There are 16 residues in the CDR3. Germline lookup yields CDR1 MGHDK and CDR2 SYGVNS. V lost 0 bases and J lost 0, with 10 bases in between. The CDR3 DNA is TGTGCCAGCAGTGAATATGGACGGACAAGCACAGATACGCAGTATTTT. It yields the protein CASSEYGRTSTDTQYF.

This clonotype was recorded at least ten times. This sequence joins TRBV9 and TRBJ2-3, with unresolved D. The germline CDR1 and CDR2 sequences are SGDLS and YYNGEE. The V and J ends lost 1 base and 2 bases respectively, with 11 bases between them. The CDR3 has 15 amino acids. This chain's CDR3 is CASSVQTFDTDTQYF. The CDR3 nucleotides read TGTGCCAGCAGCGTACAGACCTTTGACACAGATACGCAGTATTTT. Looking up the rest from reference TRBV9 and TRBJ2-3 gives the full variable domain: DSGVTQTPKHLITATGQRVTLRCSPRSGDLSVYWYQQSLDQGLQFLIQYYNGEERAKGNILERFSAQQFPDLHSELNLSSLELGDSALYFCASSVQTFDTDTQYFGPGTRLTVL.

This clonotype was observed many times. J is TRBJ1-5 and V is TRBV20-1; tentatively, D is TRBD1 (5 bases). Trimming shortened V by 3 bases and J by 2 bases, and 14 bases separated the two germline ends. Per the germline V gene, CDR1 is DFQATT and CDR2 is SNEGSKA (reference sequence). The CDR3 totals 15 residues. The CDR3 here is CSASPTGGGNQPQHF. CDR3 in DNA: TGCAGTGCTAGTCCGACGGGAGGGGGCAATCAGCCCCAGCATTTT.

The sample holds many counts of this clonotype. CDR3 residues: CATSTEQGSAYYGYTF. In nucleotides, the CDR3 is TGTGCCACCAGCACAGAACAGGGATCGGCTTACTATGGCTACACCTTC. This chain uses TRBV15 with TRBJ1-2; D perhaps matches TRBD1 (6 bases). This CDR3 is built from 16 residues. From germline, CDR1 is LNHNV and CDR2 YYDKDF (reference sequence). Trimming removed 4 bases from V and 3 bases from J, with 18 bases in between.

This clonotype was counted ten times or more. The J gene is TRBJ2-7, the V gene TRBV7-2, with 9 bases lining up with TRBD2. With V trimmed by 4 bases and J by 2 bases, 24 bases remained unmatched. CDR3 size: 21 residues. Looked up from germline, CDR1 is SGHTA and CDR2 is FQGNSA. For the CDR3, the DNA is TGTGCCAGCAGCTCTCTAAGTTACGGGCTAAAAGCGGGGGGACCGACCTACGAGCAGTACTTC. Translated, it gives CASSSLSYGLKAGGPTYEQYF.

V gene TRBV25-1 combines with J gene TRBJ2-7; D uncertain. From germline, CDR1 is MGHDK and CDR2 SYGVNS. This CDR3 has 13 residues. V lost 7 bases and J 3 bases, leaving 13 bases between the germline ends. The CDR3 here is CASKGENFYEQYF. The CDR3, as DNA: TGTGCCAGCAAGGGTGAAAACTTCTACGAGCAGTACTTC.

Many counts were recorded for this clonotype. The chain joins TRBV5-1 to TRBJ2-4; possibly TRBD1 for D (6 bases). With 0 bases removed from V and 7 bases from J, the gap between germline ends came to 11 bases. The V gene's germline CDR1 is SGHRS and CDR2 YFSETQ. This CDR3 is built from 14 residues. The CDR3 here is CASSLAGQGNIQYF. The DNA of the CDR3 is TGCGCCAGCAGCTTGGCCGGGCAGGGGAACATTCAGTACTTC.

The chain joins TRBV6-5 to TRBJ2-7; 8 bases map to TRBD2. The V segment lost 4 bases and the J segment 2 bases; nucleotides outside the gene matches: 7. This CDR3 contains 15 residues. Germline CDR1 is MNHEY and CDR2 is SVGAGI. As DNA, the CDR3 is TGTGCCAGCAGTTCCGGGACTAGGTCCCCCTACGAGCAGTACTTC. Residues: CASSSGTRSPYEQYF.

This chain connects TRBV20-1 to TRBJ2-6; 8 bases agree with TRBD1. J was trimmed by 4 bases and V by 0 bases; bases with no gene match: 11. CDR1 and CDR2 (germline): DFQATT, SNEGSKA (reference sequence). CDR3 length: 18 amino acids. The CDR3 is CSARDPGQGALGANVLTF. The CDR3 region has the DNA TGCAGTGCTAGAGATCCCGGCCAGGGGGCGCTAGGGGCCAACGTCCTGACTTTC.

This clonotype was detected many times. At one boundary the junction diverges from the germline segment, which might be a read error. The DNA for the CDR3 is TGTGCCAGCAGCAGCCGGACAGGGAGGTATGGCTACACCTTC. Protein: CASSSRTGRYGYTF. The chain uses TRBV5-1 and TRBJ1-2; 8 positions match TRBD1. The V gene's germline CDR1 is SGHRS and CDR2 YFSETQ. The CDR3 has 14 residues.

This clonotype showed up many times. The chain carries TRBV13 and TRBJ1-4; D is possibly TRBD1 (5 bases). V was pared by 3 bases and J by 8 bases, with 13 bases between. The CDR3 covers 14 residues. The V gene's germline CDR1 is PRHDT and CDR2 FYEKMQ (reference sequence). The CDR3 loop reads CASSLGAGREKLFF. The CDR3 DNA follows: TGTGCCAGCAGCTTGGGCGCAGGGAGGGAAAAACTGTTTTTT.

For this clonotype: A much larger clone lies one base from this, so it may be a read error. The conserved final phenylalanine or tryptophan is absent from the CDR3, which likely points to a read error. The chain combines TRBV10-1 with TRBJ2-3; no firm D call. V was shortened by 3 bases and J by 0 bases, with 10 bases between the two germline ends. CDR1 is WNHNN, CDR2 SYGVQD, per germline (reference sequence). This CDR3 region has 15 residues. CDR3 bases: TGCGCCAGCAGTGAAACGGGCGCTAGCACAGATACGCAGTATTGT. Protein: CASSETGASTDTQYC.

Notes on this clonotype: A far more abundant clone sits one base away, making this likely a read error. The chain uses TRBV7-9 and TRBJ2-1; 7 bases match TRBD1. The length of the CDR3 is 15 residues. In germline, CDR1 is SEHNR, CDR2 FQNEAQ (reference sequence). With 4 bases clipped from V and 1 base from J, the junction kept 4 bases outside the gene matches. CDR3 loop: CASSSGTASYNEQFF. The CDR3 coding sequence is TGTGCCAGCAGCTCCGGGACAGCTTCCTACAATGAGCAGTTCTTC.

This clonotype was seen many times. The V gene is TRBV20-1, the J gene TRBJ1-2; D is undetermined. CDR1 is DFQATT and CDR2 is SNEGSKA in the germline V gene (reference sequence). Trimming removed 3 bases at V and 6 bases at J, with 20 bases between. The CDR3 sequence is 15 residues long. The CDR3 sequence: CSASGRPYYTDGYTF. DNA of the CDR3: TGCAGTGCTAGTGGTAGGCCCTACTATACGGATGGCTACACCTTC.

This clonotype was recorded at least ten times. The rearrangement joins TRBV24-1 to TRBJ2-3; a weak D match, TRBD2 (6 bases). Germline loops: CDR1 KGHDR, CDR2 SFDVKD. The ends were cut back, 4 bases at V and 6 bases at J, with 13 bases in the middle. The CDR3 has 14 residues. In DNA form, the CDR3 reads TGTGCCACCAGTGACCCCTGGGCGGGGGATACGCAGTATTTT. It yields the protein CATSDPWAGDTQYF.

This clonotype has at least ten counts. The V gene is TRBV7-3, the J gene TRBJ2-2; tentatively, D is TRBD2 (6 bases). CDR3 length: 16 residues. Germline V gives CDR1 SGHTA, CDR2 FQGTGA. V lost 1 base and J 0 bases, leaving 9 bases between the germline ends. CDR3 DNA: TGTGCCAGCAGCTTAAGCAGGGAGGCGAACACCGGGGAGCTGTTTTTT. Protein: CASSLSREANTGELFF.

This rearrangement joins TRBV27 to TRBJ1-2; the D gene is possibly TRBD1 (6 bases). This CDR3 is built from 16 residues. V was trimmed by 1 base and J by 4 bases, leaving 16 bases between them. Germline V CDR1 and CDR2: MNHEY, SMNVEV (reference sequence). The CDR3 DNA sequence: TGTGCCAGCAGTTTATTATCCGGGGGGCATGTCTATGGCTACACCTTC. Its translation: CASSLLSGGHVYGYTF.

V usage is TRBV4-1 and J usage is TRBJ1-1, with TRBD1 matching over 10 bases. With 6 bases clipped from V and 5 bases from J, the junction kept 9 bases outside the gene matches. CDR3 length: 15 residues. CDR1 is MGHRA and CDR2 is YSYEKL in the germline V gene. The CDR3 region is CASRSPTGGRTEAFF. CDR3 DNA: TGCGCCAGCAGATCGCCGACAGGGGGCCGGACTGAAGCTTTCTTT.

This clonotype was observed at least ten times. This sequence joins TRBV5-1 and TRBJ2-2, with D perhaps assigned TRBD1 or TRBD2 (5 bases each). CDR3 length: 17 residues. The V end lost 0 bases, the J end lost 1 base, and 13 bases lay between the germline ends. From germline, CDR1 is SGHRS and CDR2 YFSETQ. This CDR3 reads CASSLEPGRWNTGELFF. CDR3 sequence (DNA): TGCGCCAGCAGCTTGGAGCCGGGGCGGTGGAACACCGGGGAGCTGTTTTTT.

This clonotype appeared many times. This sequence joins TRBV9 and TRBJ1-1; tentative D call: TRBD1 (5 bases). CDR3 length: 14 amino acids. V was pared by 6 bases and J by 1 base, with 13 bases between. Germline assignment: CDR1 SGDLS and CDR2 YYNGEE. The CDR3, as DNA: TGTGCCAGCACGGTTAGGGACGGGAACACTGAAGCTTTCTTT. This sequence encodes CASTVRDGNTEAFF. The variable domain in full, with the rest retrieved from reference TRBV9 and TRBJ1-1, is DSGVTQTPKHLITATGQRVTLRCSPRSGDLSVYWYQQSLDQGLQFLIQYYNGEERAKGNILERFSAQQFPDLHSELNLSSLELGDSALYFCASTVRDGNTEAFFGQGTRLTVV.

This clonotype occurred a few times. This sequence joins TRBV6-9 and TRBJ2-1, with 8 bases fitting TRBD1. CDR1 and CDR2 (germline): MNHGY, SVAAGI. V lost 3 bases, J lost 5 bases, and 6 bases stayed unmatched. The length of the CDR3 is 15 residues. CDR3 residues: CASSYEDRGNNEQFF. Written as DNA, the CDR3 is TGTGCCAGCAGTTACGAAGACAGGGGTAACAATGAGCAGTTCTTC.